The 10 T cell receptor beta chains listed next were all sequenced from one sample in a study of T cells in Graves' hyperthyroidism and ophthalmopathy (dated by TCRdb to between 2018 and 2021). The library relied on multiplex PCR. Reads for this sample came from an Illumina HiSeq 2000. TCR beta CDR3 regions were amplified from RNA transcripts. A first-round RT-PCR of the TCR CDR3 used the HTBI primer set with the Qiagen OneStep RT-PCR kit. TCRdb trimmed public reads at Q25 via fastp, called clones via MiXCR and kept in-frame beta chains. Rows with one shared CDR3 protein collapse into an entry with the most common genes and DNA. Across this sample there are under 350,000 distinct CDR3 sequences, with 21% seen only once. Around 48% of the sample comes from the top ten. Specimen: blood. Receptors were obtained from a woman between 45 and 65 years old with Graves' hyperthyroidism.

This clonotype was picked up many times. The chain couples TRBV4-1 to TRBJ2-5; TRBD2 agrees at 11 bases. V lost 4 bases and J lost 1; bases outside the gene matches: 11. The CDR3 is 18 amino acids. Germline CDR1 and CDR2: MGHRA and YSYEKL. DNA of the CDR3: TGCGCCAGCAGCCTGCCTATAAGACTAGCGGGAACCCAAGAGACCCAGTACTTC. This gives the protein CASSLPIRLAGTQETQYF.

Here the CDR3 DNA reads TGTGCCAGCAGCCAAGAAACGGGTAATTCACCCCTCCACTTT. This encodes CASSQETGNSPLHF. V is TRBV14 and J is TRBJ1-6, with D unresolved. Trimming left V 0 bases short and J 6 bases short, with 6 bases between. Germline CDR1 SGHDN, CDR2 FVKESK. This CDR3 spans 14 amino acids.

This clonotype has at least ten counts. The J gene is TRBJ2-1, the V gene TRBV3-1, with no clear D. Trimming removed 2 bases at V and 8 bases at J, with 4 bases between. Germline CDR1 and CDR2: LGHDT and YNNKEL (reference sequence). This CDR3 has 11 amino acids. The chain's CDR3 is CASSQSDEQFF. The CDR3 bases are TGTGCCAGCAGCCAAAGTGATGAGCAGTTCTTC.

This clonotype was detected only a few times. The genes are TRBV18 and TRBJ1-2, with TRBD1 matching 10 bases. Germline loops: CDR1 KGHSH, CDR2 LQKENI. CDR3 length: 15 residues. The junction had 6 bases not matched to a gene; V was cut back by 3 bases and J by 5 bases. The CDR3 loop is CASSPPGQGVYGYTF. CDR3 DNA: TGTGCCAGCTCACCTCCCGGACAGGGGGTTTATGGCTACACCTTC.

This clonotype was picked up many times. The chain recombines TRBV6-1 with TRBJ2-5; D may be TRBD1 or TRBD2 (6 bases each). V lost 5 bases and J 5 bases, leaving 15 bases between the germline ends. The CDR3 length is 14 residues. The germline V gene has CDR1 MNHNS and CDR2 SASEGT. CDR3 coding DNA: TGTGCCAGCAGTTACCGGGGGCTAGGGGAGACCCAGTACTTC. As protein: CASSYRGLGETQYF.

This clonotype was recorded many times. This rearrangement joins TRBV20-1 to TRBJ1-5; the match to TRBD1 covers 8 bases. Trimming at V came to 0 bases and at J to 10 bases, leaving 17 bases not matched to a gene. CDR3 length: 17 amino acids. Per germline, CDR1 DFQATT and CDR2 SNEGSKA (reference sequence). The CDR3 DNA reads TGCAGTGCTAGAGATAGTACGGGGACAGGTTCATTAACACCCCAGCATTTT. Translating gives CSARDSTGTGSLTPQHF.

This clonotype was detected many times. CDR3 region: CASSQTQGNYGYTF. In nucleotides, the CDR3 is TGTGCCAGCAGCCAGACACAGGGTAACTATGGCTACACCTTC. The chain has TRBV3-1 and TRBJ1-2, with D perhaps TRBD1 (6 bases). CDR1 LGHDT and CDR2 YNNKEL come from the germline V gene (reference sequence). The CDR3 totals 14 residues. Trimming removed 3 bases at V and 1 base at J, with 9 bases between. The full variable domain, completed using reference TRBV3-1 and TRBJ1-2, is DTAVSQTPKYLVTQMGNDKSIKCEQNLGHDTMYWYKQDSKKFLKIMFSYNNKELIINETVPNRFSPKSPDKAHLNLHINSLELGDSAVYFCASSQTQGNYGYTFGSGTRLTVV.

This clonotype showed up many times. This chain connects TRBV27 to TRBJ2-1, with TRBD2 matching 7 bases. The junction had 12 bases not matched to a gene; V was cut back by 7 bases and J by 0 bases. This CDR3 is 17 amino acids long. The germline V gene encodes CDR1 MNHEY and CDR2 SMNVEV (reference sequence). The CDR3 reads CASTPSGAGSSYNEQFF. DNA for the CDR3: TGTGCCAGCACCCCATCGGGAGCGGGAAGCTCCTACAATGAGCAGTTCTTC.

This clonotype was seen many times. The V gene is TRBV11-3, the J gene TRBJ1-1, with 8 bases lining up with TRBD1. The CDR3 spans 15 residues. Germline trimming cut 5 bases from V and 1 base from J; bases unmatched to any gene: 6. CDR1 and CDR2 (germline): SGHNT, YENEEA. The CDR3 is CASSPRTGTNTEAFF. The DNA for the CDR3 is TGTGCCAGCAGCCCCAGGACAGGGACGAACACTGAAGCTTTCTTT. The full variable domain, with the rest looked up from reference TRBV11-3 and TRBJ1-1, is EAGVVQSPRYKIIEKKQPVAFWCNPISGHNTLYWYLQNLGQGPELLIRYENEEAVDDSQLPKDRFSAERLKGVDSTLKIQPAELGDSAVYLCASSPRTGTNTEAFFGQGTRLTVV.

The chain combines TRBV19 with TRBJ2-1; unclear D gene. The CDR3 runs 10 residues. V lost 6 bases and J lost 10, with 7 bases in between. Germline CDR1 LNHDA, CDR2 SQIVND (reference sequence). The CDR3 is CASSDVEQFF. As DNA, the CDR3 is TGTGCCAGTAGCGACGTCGAGCAGTTCTTC.